These T cell receptor beta chains were read from a single sample in a study of T cells in Graves' hyperthyroidism and ophthalmopathy. From the multiplex PCR reads, TCRdb called clonotypes with MiXCR, one entry per CDR3 protein. The profile shows roughly 740,000 distinct CDR3 sequences, about a sixth of them singletons. Sequences were obtained from blood. Receptors originate from a young man with Graves' hyperthyroidism. The CDR3 runs from the conserved cysteine through the conserved F or W. Each record gives: clone size, V gene, J gene, CDR3 protein. Some rows have no size entry. The others give once, few or many, or a class for an expanded clone.

size: few
V: TRBV7-2
J: TRBJ2-1
CDR3: CASSRAGGVVYNEQFF

size: -
V: TRBV9
J: TRBJ2-6
CDR3: CASSQTSSSGANVLTF

size: many
V: TRBV12-3/TRBV12-4
J: TRBJ2-1
CDR3: CASNSGALSNEQFF

size: few
V: TRBV30
J: TRBJ1-2
CDR3: CAWSMTMYGYTF

size: -
V: TRBV29-1
J: TRBJ2-7
CDR3: CSVGRWEGGYEQYF

size: -
V: TRBV29-1
J: TRBJ1-4
CDR3: CSVTNKGGSNEKLFF

size: few
V: TRBV30
J: TRBJ2-1
CDR3: CAWSGDGGLKFF

size: few
V: TRBV6-1
J: TRBJ1-2
CDR3: CASRVTANYGYTF

size: many
V: TRBV3-1
J: TRBJ2-2
CDR3: CASNPGQGTGELFF

size: many
V: TRBV6-1
J: TRBJ2-7
CDR3: CASTTSGSYHEQYF

size: many
V: TRBV28
J: TRBJ2-5
CDR3: CASSLHTRARVTQYF

size: many
V: TRBV30
J: TRBJ2-1
CDR3: CAWSLPGEGGRSYNEQFF

size: many
V: TRBV20-1
J: TRBJ1-1
CDR3: CSALFRENTEAFF

size: few
V: TRBV18
J: TRBJ2-1
CDR3: CASSPVQGALFPGNYNEQFF

size: -
V: TRBV7-9
J: TRBJ2-7
CDR3: CASSSEREGREQYF

size: many
V: TRBV11-2
J: TRBJ2-7
CDR3: CASSPRDGGNYEQYF

size: few
V: TRBV29-1
J: TRBJ1-1
CDR3: CSGTRQGATEAFF

size: many
V: TRBV18
J: TRBJ2-1
CDR3: CASSPLAGGPENEQFF

size: many
V: TRBV7-9
J: TRBJ2-7
CDR3: CASIPSGTAVHEQYF

size: -
V: TRBV2
J: TRBJ2-2
CDR3: CASTRAVQPSANTGELFF

size: many
V: TRBV12-5
J: TRBJ2-1
CDR3: CASGADGAGYYNEQFF

size: many
V: TRBV30
J: TRBJ2-1
CDR3: CAWGSGRDNEQFF

size: few
V: TRBV4-1
J: TRBJ2-7
CDR3: CASSQDLAGSGDYEQYF

size: few
V: TRBV10-3
J: TRBJ2-1
CDR3: CAISTNLGGLSSYNEQFF

size: many
V: TRBV18
J: TRBJ2-2
CDR3: CASSRDLTNTGELFF

size: -
V: TRBV28
J: TRBJ1-5
CDR3: CASSPEGAWAQPQHF

size: few
V: TRBV7-3
J: TRBJ1-1
CDR3: CASSLSGNGNTEAFF

size: many
V: TRBV11-2
J: TRBJ2-1
CDR3: CASWTSEYNEQFF